The 18 T cell receptor beta chains given below trace back to one sample, sequenced in a study of T cell responses to AZD1222 COVID-19 vaccine. The method was immunoSEQ multiplex PCR; TCRdb's version includes in-frame clones alone and lacks a portion of them. The sample includes 150,000 to 250,000 clones, roughly nine tenths of them seen just once. Sequencing was performed on peripheral blood, taken 28 days after the second AZD1222 dose. These receptors were obtained from an adult who received the AZD1222 COVID-19 vaccine.

J is TRBJ1-1 and V is TRBV11-1; the D gene is possibly TRBD1 (6 bases). Looked up from germline, CDR1 is SGHAT and CDR2 is FQDESV (reference sequence). The CDR3 sequence is 15 residues long. Trimming cost V 8 bases and J 4 bases, with 20 bases left between them. For the CDR3, the DNA is TGTGCCAGCGGGTCATCAACAGGGAGTCGCACTGAAGCTTTCTTT. It is translated as CASGSSTGSRTEAFF.

The chain uses TRBV7-9 and TRBJ1-4, with 11 bases matching TRBD1. Germline V gene data show CDR1 as SEHNR and CDR2 as FQNEAQ (reference sequence). Unmatched junction bases numbered 2, after V lost 5 bases and J lost 6 bases. The CDR3 runs 14 residues. The CDR3 DNA reads TGTGCCAGCAGCCGGACAGGGGGCGATGAAAAACTGTTTTTT. Protein: CASSRTGGDEKLFF.

This sequence joins TRBV6-1 and TRBJ2-3; either TRBD1 or TRBD2 may fit D (5 bases each). V was trimmed by 1 base and J by 2 bases, leaving 13 bases between them. The CDR3 is made up of 16 amino acids. CDR1 MNHNS and CDR2 SASEGT come from the germline V gene. The CDR3 spells CASSEGAGRYTDTQYF. The CDR3 bases are TGTGCCAGCAGTGAAGGGGCAGGGAGATACACAGATACGCAGTATTTT.

This clone was detected a few times. This sequence joins TRBV6-5 and TRBJ1-2; tentatively, D is TRBD1 (6 bases). CDR3 length: 13 residues. In germline, CDR1 is MNHEY, CDR2 SVGAGI. The V gene lost 0 bases and the J gene lost 8 bases, with 10 bases spanning the gap. In nucleotides, the CDR3 is TGTGCCAGCAGTTACTCTCCCCAGGGGGGCTACACCTTC. As protein: CASSYSPQGGYTF.

This rearrangement joins TRBV4-2 to TRBJ2-7; the match to TRBD2 covers 8 bases. The V gene's germline CDR1 is LGHNA and CDR2 YNFKEQ. The junction had 13 bases not matched to a gene; V was cut back by 1 base and J by 5 bases. The CDR3 is 17 amino acids. DNA for the CDR3: TGTGCCAGCAGCCAAGGAGATCTCAATAGCGGGGCCCACGAGCAGTACTTC. It yields the protein CASSQGDLNSGAHEQYF.

The chain has TRBV7-2 and TRBJ1-2; D unresolved. Germline V lookup: CDR1 SGHTA, CDR2 FQGNSA. The germline V and J ends were trimmed by 3 bases and 10 bases, with 3 bases remaining between them. The CDR3 is made up of 9 amino acids. The CDR3 DNA reads TGTGCCAGCAGCTTTGACTACACCTTC. Translating it yields CASSFDYTF.

V is TRBV30 and J is TRBJ1-1; tentatively, D is TRBD1 (5 bases). CDR1 and CDR2 from the germline V gene are GTSNPN and SVGIG (reference sequence). Between the trimmed V and J ends, which lost 5 bases and 5 bases, there was a span of 9 bases. The CDR3 consists of 11 residues. CDR3 region: CAWGAGTEAFF. The CDR3 nucleotides read TGTGCCTGGGGGGCGGGGACTGAAGCTTTCTTT.

This clone appeared once. The chain recombines TRBV28 with TRBJ1-1; the match to TRBD1 covers 7 bases. V gave up 5 bases and J gave up 3 bases; unmatched junction bases: 3. The CDR3 sequence is 13 residues long. Germline CDR1 reads MDHEN; CDR2 reads SYDVKM. The CDR3 loop is CASSITGDTEAFF. The CDR3 bases are TGTGCCAGCAGTATTACAGGGGACACTGAAGCTTTCTTT.

The chain couples TRBV2 to TRBJ1-1, with D maybe TRBD1 (5 bases). The CDR3 is made up of 12 amino acids. Germline CDR1 is SNHLY and CDR2 is FYNNEI. V lost 8 bases and J 5 bases, leaving 12 bases between the germline ends. The CDR3 here is CASRSWGTEAFF. The DNA of the CDR3 is TGTGCCAGCCGAAGTTGGGGGACTGAAGCTTTCTTT.

This clone was seen just once. V gene TRBV6-5 combines with J gene TRBJ2-2, with D perhaps matching TRBD1 (6 bases). The germline V gene has CDR1 MNHEY and CDR2 SVGAGI. Trimming took off 6 bases at V and 5 bases at J, with 16 bases between the two ends. CDR3 size: 15 residues. Here the CDR3 DNA reads TGTGCCAGCAGACGAGACAGGTGGGCGACCGGGGAGCTGTTTTTT. This encodes CASRRDRWATGELFF.

This clone has more than one count but fewer than ten. The chain recombines TRBV10-1 with TRBJ2-2; TRBD2 agrees at 10 bases. Germline CDR1 reads WNHNN; CDR2 reads SYGVQD (reference sequence). The CDR3 sequence is 17 residues long. The V and J ends lost 3 bases and 2 bases, in that order; junction bases with no gene match: 6. CDR3 loop: CASSEIAGGFNTGELFF. The CDR3 region has the DNA TGCGCCAGCAGTGAAATAGCGGGAGGATTCAACACCGGGGAGCTGTTTTTT.

The V gene is TRBV30, the J gene TRBJ1-5; no firm D call. Germline V gene lookup returns CDR1 GTSNPN and CDR2 SVGIG (reference sequence). Trimming took off 0 bases at V and 5 bases at J, with 14 bases between the two ends. The CDR3 has 15 residues. The chain's CDR3 is CAWSVNGRGDQPQHF. CDR3 nucleotides: TGTGCCTGGAGTGTAAATGGGAGAGGCGATCAGCCCCAGCATTTT.

The rearrangement joins TRBV10-1 to TRBJ2-1, with 7 bases aligning to TRBD2. The CDR3 is 15 residues long. The germline V gene has CDR1 WNHNN and CDR2 SYGVQD (reference sequence). Unmatched junction bases numbered 5, after V lost 3 bases and J lost 3 bases. The CDR3 loop is CASSDGEGYYNEQFF. CDR3 sequence (DNA): TGCGCCAGCAGTGATGGGGAGGGGTACTACAATGAGCAGTTCTTC.

The chain is built from TRBV12-5 and TRBJ1-3; D is unclear. The germline V and J ends were trimmed by 2 bases and 0 bases, with 2 bases remaining between them. This CDR3 contains 13 residues. Germline V gene data show CDR1 as LGHNT and CDR2 as FRNRAP. CDR3 coding DNA: TGTGCTAGTGGTTTGACCTCTGGAAACACCATATATTTT. Its protein is CASGLTSGNTIYF.

V and J are TRBV20-1 and TRBJ2-1, with no clear D. Trimming pared 0 bases from V and 8 bases from J, leaving 5 bases between. The CDR3 is made up of 11 amino acids. The germline CDR1 and CDR2 sequences are DFQATT and SNEGSKA (reference sequence). The CDR3 reads CSARDFDEQFF. The CDR3 DNA follows: TGCAGTGCTAGAGATTTCGATGAGCAGTTCTTC.

V is TRBV28 and J is TRBJ1-6; 9 bases are shared with TRBD1. The trim removed 7 bases at V and 7 bases at J, leaving 8 bases unmatched. This CDR3 region has 15 residues. The germline gives CDR1 MDHEN, CDR2 SYDVKM. The CDR3 here is CASTTRGTGNSPLHF. The CDR3 coding sequence is TGTGCCAGCACCACTAGGGGGACAGGGAATTCACCCCTCCACTTT.

V gene TRBV5-4 combines with J gene TRBJ1-1; no clear D. V lost 2 bases and J 0 bases, leaving 5 bases between the germline ends. Germline CDR1 reads SGHNT; CDR2 reads YYREEE (reference sequence). CDR3 length equals 13 residues. CDR3: CASSLPLNTEAFF. The CDR3 DNA sequence: TGTGCCAGCAGCTTACCATTGAACACTGAAGCTTTCTTT.

The chain links TRBV5-6 to TRBJ1-1; D ambiguous. Trimming removed 3 bases at V and 4 bases at J, with 4 bases between. The CDR3 runs 11 residues. Germline assignment: CDR1 SGHDT and CDR2 YYEEEE. This CDR3 is CASSWATEAFF. The CDR3 region has the DNA TGTGCCAGCAGCTGGGCCACTGAAGCTTTCTTT.